A single TCR beta chain is shown here with its context. What it recognizes is unknown. This sample was included in a study of OX40 agonist ivuxolimab in advanced cancers. At the level of the study: Those treated in dose escalation had hepatocellular carcinoma, melanoma, renal cell cancer or head and neck cancer. The study's findings and limits: Expansion of clones was among the lowest in partial responders at 0.1-3.0 mg/kg. The specificity for antigen of the expanded peripheral T cells was not determined.

The protocol was immunoSEQ multiplex PCR, while the TCRdb copy is restricted to in-frame clones and leaves out a portion. Of 80,000 to 100,000 clones in the sample, under 95% were seen once. The V gene's germline CDR1 is WNHNN and CDR2 SYGVQD (reference sequence). With 4 bases clipped from V and 11 bases from J, the junction kept 8 bases outside the gene matches. The CDR3 is made up of 13 amino acids. This chain uses TRBV10-1 with TRBJ2-5; the match to TRBD1 covers 9 bases. The sample was CD4+ or CD8+ T cells sorted from blood, taken in a trial of the OX40 agonist ivuxolimab. The clonotype was recovered from an adult with an advanced solid tumor such as melanoma, head and neck, liver or kidney cancer. The CDR3 DNA reads as TGCGCCAGCAGTGCTACCGGGACAGGGTATCAGTACTTC. It translates to CASSATGTGYQYF.